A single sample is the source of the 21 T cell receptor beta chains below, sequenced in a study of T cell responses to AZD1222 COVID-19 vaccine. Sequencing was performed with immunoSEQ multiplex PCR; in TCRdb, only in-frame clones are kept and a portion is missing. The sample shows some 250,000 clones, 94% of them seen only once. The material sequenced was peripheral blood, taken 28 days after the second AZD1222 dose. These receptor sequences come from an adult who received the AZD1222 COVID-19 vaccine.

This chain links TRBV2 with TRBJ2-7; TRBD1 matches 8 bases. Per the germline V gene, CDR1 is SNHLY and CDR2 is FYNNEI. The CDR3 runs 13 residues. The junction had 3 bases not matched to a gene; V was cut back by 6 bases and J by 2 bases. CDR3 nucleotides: TGTGCCAGCAGATGGACAGGGACCTACGAGCAGTACTTC. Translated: CASRWTGTYEQYF.

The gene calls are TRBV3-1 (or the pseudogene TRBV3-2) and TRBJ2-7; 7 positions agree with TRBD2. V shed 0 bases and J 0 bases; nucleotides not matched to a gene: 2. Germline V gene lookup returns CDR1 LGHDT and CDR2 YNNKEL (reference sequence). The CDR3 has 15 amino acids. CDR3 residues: CASSQDGDYSYEQYF. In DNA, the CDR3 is TGTGCCAGCAGCCAAGATGGGGACTACTCCTACGAGCAGTACTTC.

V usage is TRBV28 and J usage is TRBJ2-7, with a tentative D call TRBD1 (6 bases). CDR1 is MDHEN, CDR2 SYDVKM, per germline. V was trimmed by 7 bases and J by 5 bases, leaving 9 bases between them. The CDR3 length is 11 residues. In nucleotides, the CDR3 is TGTGCCAGCATAGGGGGTAACGAGCAGTACTTC. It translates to CASIGGNEQYF.

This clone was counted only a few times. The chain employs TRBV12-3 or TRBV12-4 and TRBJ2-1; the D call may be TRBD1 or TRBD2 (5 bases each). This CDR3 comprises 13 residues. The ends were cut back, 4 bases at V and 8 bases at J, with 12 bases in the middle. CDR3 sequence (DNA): TGTGCCAGCAGTTGGCGGCTGGGGGATGAGCAGTTCTTC. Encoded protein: CASSWRLGDEQFF.

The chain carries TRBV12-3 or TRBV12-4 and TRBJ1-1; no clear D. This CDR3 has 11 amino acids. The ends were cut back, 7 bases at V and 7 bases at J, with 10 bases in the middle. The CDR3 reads CASISEREAFF. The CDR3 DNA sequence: TGTGCCAGCATATCAGAACGTGAAGCTTTCTTT.

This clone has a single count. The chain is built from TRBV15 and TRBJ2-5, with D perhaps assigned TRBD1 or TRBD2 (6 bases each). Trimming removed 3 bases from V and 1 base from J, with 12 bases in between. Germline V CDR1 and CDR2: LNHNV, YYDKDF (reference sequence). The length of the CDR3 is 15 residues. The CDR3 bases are TGTGCCACCAGCAGGGACCGGGGGCCCCAAGAGACCCAGTACTTC. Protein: CATSRDRGPQETQYF.

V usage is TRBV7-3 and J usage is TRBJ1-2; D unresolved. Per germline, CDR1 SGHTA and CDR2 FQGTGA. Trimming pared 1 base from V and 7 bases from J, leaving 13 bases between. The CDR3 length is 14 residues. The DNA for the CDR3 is TGTGCCAGCAGCTTAAAAACAGCAGGTTCTGGCTACACCTTC. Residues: CASSLKTAGSGYTF.

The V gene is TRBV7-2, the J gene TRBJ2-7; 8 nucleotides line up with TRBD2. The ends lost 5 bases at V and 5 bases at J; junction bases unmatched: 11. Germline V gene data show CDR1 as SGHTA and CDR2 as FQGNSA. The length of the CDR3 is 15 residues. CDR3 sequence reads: CASSPSGGLAHEQYF. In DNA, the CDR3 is TGTGCCAGCAGCCCATCGGGCGGACTAGCTCACGAGCAGTACTTC.

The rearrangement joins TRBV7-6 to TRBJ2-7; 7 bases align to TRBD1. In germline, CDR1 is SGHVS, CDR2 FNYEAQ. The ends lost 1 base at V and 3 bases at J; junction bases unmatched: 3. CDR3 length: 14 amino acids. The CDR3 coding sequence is TGTGCCAGCAGCTTAGGGGACAGAATCTACGAGCAGTACTTC. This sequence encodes CASSLGDRIYEQYF. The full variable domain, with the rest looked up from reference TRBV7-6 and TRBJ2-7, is GAGVSQSPRYKVTKRGQDVALRCDPISGHVSLYWYRQALGQGPEFLTYFNYEAQQDKSGLPNDRFSAERPEGSISTLTIQRTEQRDSAMYRCASSLGDRIYEQYFGPGTRLTVT.

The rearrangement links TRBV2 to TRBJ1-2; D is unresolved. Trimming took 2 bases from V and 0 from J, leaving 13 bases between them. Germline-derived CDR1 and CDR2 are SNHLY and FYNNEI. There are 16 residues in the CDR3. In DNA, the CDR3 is TGTGCCAGCAGTGAATATGCAATGCGGGCTAACTATGGCTACACCTTC. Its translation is CASSEYAMRANYGYTF.

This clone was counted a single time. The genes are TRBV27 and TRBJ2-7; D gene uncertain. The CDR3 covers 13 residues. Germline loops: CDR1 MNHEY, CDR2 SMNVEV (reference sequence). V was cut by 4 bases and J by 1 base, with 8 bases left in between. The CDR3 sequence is CASSYSRSYEQYF. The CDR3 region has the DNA TGTGCCAGCAGTTATAGCCGATCCTACGAGCAGTACTTC.

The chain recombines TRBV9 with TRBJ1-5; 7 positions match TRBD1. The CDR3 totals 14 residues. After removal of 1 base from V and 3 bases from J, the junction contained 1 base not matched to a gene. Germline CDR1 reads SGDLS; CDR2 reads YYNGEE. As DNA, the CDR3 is TGTGCCAGCAGCGTAACAGGGGCCAATCAGCCCCAGCATTTT. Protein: CASSVTGANQPQHF.

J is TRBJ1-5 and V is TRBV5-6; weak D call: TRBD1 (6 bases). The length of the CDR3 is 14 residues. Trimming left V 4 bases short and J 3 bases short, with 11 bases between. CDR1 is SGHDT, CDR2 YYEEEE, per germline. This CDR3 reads CASSGGQNNQPQHF. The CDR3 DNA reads TGTGCCAGCAGCGGTGGACAGAACAATCAGCCCCAGCATTTT.

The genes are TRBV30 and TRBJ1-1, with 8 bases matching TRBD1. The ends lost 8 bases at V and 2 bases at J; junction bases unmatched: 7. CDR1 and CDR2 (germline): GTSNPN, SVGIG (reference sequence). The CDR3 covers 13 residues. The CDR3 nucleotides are TGTGCCCGATCGACAGGGGCTAACACTGAAGCTTTCTTT. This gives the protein CARSTGANTEAFF.

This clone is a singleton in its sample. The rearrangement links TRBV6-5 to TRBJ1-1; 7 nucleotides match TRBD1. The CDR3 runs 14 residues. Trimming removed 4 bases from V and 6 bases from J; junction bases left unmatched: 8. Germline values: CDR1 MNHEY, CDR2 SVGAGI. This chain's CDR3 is CASSSRDRSPEAFF. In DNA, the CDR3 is TGTGCCAGCAGTTCGCGGGACAGATCCCCTGAAGCTTTCTTT.

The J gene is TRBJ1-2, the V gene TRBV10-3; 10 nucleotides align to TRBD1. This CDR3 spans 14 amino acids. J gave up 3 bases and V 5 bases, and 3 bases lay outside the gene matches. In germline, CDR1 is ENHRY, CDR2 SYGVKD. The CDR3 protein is CAISSGQGYYGYTF. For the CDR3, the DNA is TGTGCCATCAGTTCGGGACAGGGGTACTATGGCTACACCTTC.

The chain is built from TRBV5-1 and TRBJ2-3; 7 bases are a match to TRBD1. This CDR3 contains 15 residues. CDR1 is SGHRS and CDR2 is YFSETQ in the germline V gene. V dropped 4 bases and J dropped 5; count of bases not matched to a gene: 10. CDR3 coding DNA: TGCGCCAGCAGCCCCGAAGGGGGCCGAGGAGATACGCAGTATTTT. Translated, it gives CASSPEGGRGDTQYF.

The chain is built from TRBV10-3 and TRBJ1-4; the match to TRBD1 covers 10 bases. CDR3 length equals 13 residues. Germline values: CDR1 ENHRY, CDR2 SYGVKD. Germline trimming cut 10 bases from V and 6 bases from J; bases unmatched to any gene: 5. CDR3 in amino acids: CATGTGVDEKLFF. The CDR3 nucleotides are TGTGCCACCGGGACAGGGGTGGATGAAAAACTGTTTTTT.

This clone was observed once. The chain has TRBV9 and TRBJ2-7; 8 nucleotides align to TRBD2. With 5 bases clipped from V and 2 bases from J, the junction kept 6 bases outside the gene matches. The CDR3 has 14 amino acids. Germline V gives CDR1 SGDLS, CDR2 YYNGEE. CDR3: CASSEGRGAYEQYF. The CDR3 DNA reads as TGTGCCAGCAGTGAGGGGCGGGGGGCCTACGAGCAGTACTTC. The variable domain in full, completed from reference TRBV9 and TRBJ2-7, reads DSGVTQTPKHLITATGQRVTLRCSPRSGDLSVYWYQQSLDQGLQFLIQYYNGEERAKGNILERFSAQQFPDLHSELNLSSLELGDSALYFCASSEGRGAYEQYFGPGTRLTVT.

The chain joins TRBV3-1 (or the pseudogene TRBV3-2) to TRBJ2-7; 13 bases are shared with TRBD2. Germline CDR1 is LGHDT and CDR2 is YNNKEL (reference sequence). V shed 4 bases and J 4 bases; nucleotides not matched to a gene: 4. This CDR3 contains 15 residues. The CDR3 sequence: CASSPGLAGRYEQYF. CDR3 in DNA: TGTGCCAGCAGCCCGGGACTAGCGGGGCGTTACGAGCAGTACTTC.

The CDR3 nucleotides read TGTGCCAGCAGCCAAAGAGGGATCGACGGTTACGAGCAGTACTTC. The encoded protein is CASSQRGIDGYEQYF. This chain links TRBV3-1 (or the pseudogene TRBV3-2) with TRBJ2-7, with TRBD2 as a possible D gene (5 bases). CDR1 is LGHDT and CDR2 is YNNKEL in the germline V gene (reference sequence). V dropped 2 bases and J dropped 4 bases, with 15 bases sitting between them. The CDR3 spans 15 residues.